These 28 T cell receptor beta chains were sequenced from one sample in a study of blood T cell repertoires in COVID-19. Sequenced by immunoSEQ multiplex PCR; TCRdb stores in-frame clones only, minus some. The table includes about 160,000 clones, around 85% detected once. Material: peripheral blood. The receptor set was obtained from a man between 65 and 85 years old with acute or convalescent COVID-19.

V gene TRBV6-2 or TRBV6-3 combines with J gene TRBJ2-7, with 9 bases identical to TRBD1. This CDR3 contains 13 residues. Trimming removed 5 bases from V and 7 bases from J; junction bases left unmatched: 6. In germline, CDR1 is MNHEY, CDR2 SVGEGT. This CDR3 reads CASSVSDRGEQYF. CDR3 nucleotides: TGTGCCAGCAGTGTCTCGGACAGGGGAGAGCAGTACTTC.

The chain joins TRBV19 to TRBJ2-7; 10 bases line up with TRBD2. The CDR3 has 14 residues. The V gene end was trimmed by 5 bases and the J gene end by 3 bases; junction bases not matched to a gene: 4. Germline V gives CDR1 LNHDA, CDR2 SQIVND (reference sequence). CDR3 sequence: CASSEGLAIYEQYF. The CDR3 DNA is TGTGCCAGTAGTGAGGGACTAGCGATCTACGAGCAGTACTTC.

The V gene is TRBV19, the J gene TRBJ1-4; 8 nucleotides line up with TRBD1. The CDR3 runs to 17 residues. V was pared by 8 bases and J by 0 bases, with 11 bases of the junction left unmatched. CDR1 is LNHDA and CDR2 is SQIVND in the germline V gene (reference sequence). The CDR3 DNA reads TGTGCCAGTGGGACAGGCCAAGGGAAAGCAACTAATGAAAAACTGTTTTTT. Encoded protein: CASGTGQGKATNEKLFF.

This rearrangement joins TRBV7-2 to TRBJ2-1, with D uncertain. The length of the CDR3 is 12 residues. V was clipped by 0 bases and J by 10 bases, with 7 bases between them. The germline gives CDR1 SGHTA, CDR2 FQGNSA. Here the CDR3 DNA reads TGTGCCAGCAGCTTAGCGCAACAAGAGCAGTTCTTC. Its translation is CASSLAQQEQFF.

The chain recombines TRBV3-1 (or the pseudogene TRBV3-2) with TRBJ2-7, with a possible D match to TRBD2 (5 bases). The CDR3 has 15 residues. CDR1 and CDR2 (germline): LGHDT, YNNKEL (reference sequence). V gave up 4 bases and J gave up 0 bases, with 13 bases separating them. CDR3: CASSPRGRSSYEQYF. As DNA, the CDR3 is TGTGCCAGCAGCCCACGGGGAAGGAGCTCCTACGAGCAGTACTTC.

V and J are TRBV5-1 and TRBJ2-5, with D possibly being TRBD1 (5 bases). CDR3 size: 15 residues. CDR1 is SGHRS, CDR2 YFSETQ, per germline. V was pared by 0 bases and J by 2 bases, with 11 bases between. In DNA form, the CDR3 reads TGCGCCAGCAGCTTGGCCGAGGCAGGGCAAGAGACCCAGTACTTC. Protein product: CASSLAEAGQETQYF.

The V and J genes are TRBV19 and TRBJ1-1; 10 bases agree with TRBD1. V lost 6 bases, J lost 1 base, and 8 bases stayed unmatched. CDR1 is LNHDA and CDR2 is SQIVND in the germline V gene (reference sequence). The CDR3 sequence is 16 residues long. The CDR3 region has the DNA TGTGCCAGTAGCCCCTGGACAGGGGGTCGGAACACTGAAGCTTTCTTT. Protein sequence: CASSPWTGGRNTEAFF.

The chain employs TRBV10-3 and TRBJ2-5; D is unresolved. Germline loops: CDR1 ENHRY, CDR2 SYGVKD. The CDR3 spans 12 residues. V dropped 3 bases and J dropped 1 base, with 3 bases sitting between them. The CDR3 region is CAISDFQETQYF. The CDR3 DNA follows: TGTGCCATCAGTGACTTCCAAGAGACCCAGTACTTC.

The rearrangement links TRBV5-1 to TRBJ2-3; D is perhaps TRBD2 (7 bases). Germline loops: CDR1 SGHRS, CDR2 YFSETQ. Trimming removed 0 bases at V and 4 bases at J, with 18 bases between. There are 17 residues in the CDR3. CDR3 coding DNA: TGCGCCAGCAGCTTGGAAGGGGTCGGCGGGGGCGCAGATACGCAGTATTTT. This gives the protein CASSLEGVGGGADTQYF.

V and J are TRBV5-6 and TRBJ1-2; 8 positions match TRBD1. The germline gives CDR1 SGHDT, CDR2 YYEEEE. The CDR3 has 17 residues. With V trimmed by 0 bases and J by 4 bases, 11 bases remained unmatched. CDR3 DNA sequence: TGTGCCAGCAGCTTGGGGCCCAGGGGGCTTGTCTTCTATGGCTACACCTTC. This gives the protein CASSLGPRGLVFYGYTF.

The chain has TRBV21-1 and TRBJ2-3; the table assigns TRBD2, which was not confirmed against the DNA. TRBV21-1 is annotated as a pseudogene. The CDR3 totals 19 residues. The CDR3: CASSRETSGRDSSTDTQYF. For the CDR3, the DNA is TGTGCCAGCAGCAGAGAGACTAGCGGGAGGGACTCTAGCACAGATACGCAGTATTTT.

V gene TRBV11-3 combines with J gene TRBJ2-3, with 11 bases matching TRBD2. Germline CDR1 SGHNT, CDR2 YENEEA. V was pared by 5 bases and J by 0 bases, with 13 bases of the junction left unmatched. This CDR3 spans 19 amino acids. DNA of the CDR3: TGTGCCAGCAGCATACGCACCGGGACTAGCGGTTCTAGCACAGATACGCAGTATTTT. Translating it yields CASSIRTGTSGSSTDTQYF.

The chain uses TRBV24-1 and TRBJ2-1; 13 nucleotides line up with TRBD2. The CDR3 contains 16 residues. Germline V gene lookup returns CDR1 KGHDR and CDR2 SFDVKD. Unmatched junction bases numbered 6, after V lost 3 bases and J lost 8 bases. CDR3 DNA sequence: TGTGCCACCAGTGATCCCGGGACTAGCGGGAAAGATGAGCAGTTCTTC. Translating it yields CATSDPGTSGKDEQFF.

This clone was detected once. A read error may account for a junction end that differs from germline. This chain connects TRBV11-3 to TRBJ2-7; 7 bases fit TRBD2. Germline CDR1 reads SGHNT; CDR2 reads YENEEA. This CDR3 has 14 amino acids. The CDR3 coding sequence is TGTGTCAGCAGCTTACACCCGGGAGGTCTGGAGCAGTACTTC. Protein sequence: CVSSLHPGGLEQYF. Looking up the rest from reference TRBV11-3 and TRBJ2-7 gives the full variable domain: EAGVVQSPRYKIIEKKQPVAFWCNPISGHNTLYWYLQNLGQGPELLIRYENEEAVDDSQLPKDRFSAERLKGVDSTLKIQPAELGDSAVYLCVSSLHPGGLEQYFGPGTRLTVT.

V and J are TRBV28 and TRBJ1-6; 9 positions agree with TRBD1. Germline values: CDR1 MDHEN, CDR2 SYDVKM. Unmatched junction bases numbered 8, after V lost 6 bases and J lost 5 bases. CDR3 length equals 16 residues. Here the CDR3 DNA reads TGTGCCAGCAGAAAATGGACAGGGGTCGATAATTCACCCCTCCACTTT. The encoded protein is CASRKWTGVDNSPLHF.

This clone was detected only once. The chain couples TRBV15 to TRBJ2-3, with 7 bases matching TRBD2. Germline CDR1 LNHNV, CDR2 YYDKDF (reference sequence). The CDR3 covers 15 residues. The junction had 7 bases not matched to a gene; V was cut back by 6 bases and J by 1 base. CDR3 loop: CATRGSSGRTDTQYF. CDR3 DNA: TGTGCCACCAGGGGCTCTAGCGGTCGCACAGATACGCAGTATTTT.

V and J are TRBV5-1 and TRBJ1-3; 7 bases fit TRBD1. The germline V gene has CDR1 SGHRS and CDR2 YFSETQ. This CDR3 has 16 amino acids. The junction had 7 bases not matched to a gene; V was cut back by 4 bases and J by 0 bases. DNA of the CDR3: TGCGCCAGCAGCCACCGACAGGGATTCTCTGGAAACACCATATATTTT. It yields the protein CASSHRQGFSGNTIYF.

The genes are TRBV19 and TRBJ2-1; 10 bases align to TRBD2. J gave up 7 bases and V 4 bases, and 7 bases lay outside the gene matches. Germline V gene data show CDR1 as LNHDA and CDR2 as SQIVND (reference sequence). This CDR3 contains 15 residues. This CDR3 is CASSTAGGVQNEQFF. For the CDR3, the DNA is TGTGCCAGTAGTACAGCGGGAGGGGTGCAAAATGAGCAGTTCTTC.

The DNA of the CDR3 is TGTGCCTGGAGTTCGGGTCTACAAGAGACCCAGTACTTC. This sequence encodes CAWSSGLQETQYF. The V call is TRBV30, the J call TRBJ2-5; no clear D. Germline V gene sequence: CDR1 GTSNPN, CDR2 SVGIG (reference sequence). This CDR3 has 13 residues. V lost 2 bases to trimming and J lost 2 bases, with 9 bases between them.

The rearrangement uses TRBV3-1 (or the pseudogene TRBV3-2) and TRBJ2-2; TRBD1 matches at 8 bases. CDR1 is LGHDT, CDR2 YNNKEL, per germline (reference sequence). Trimming removed 1 base from V and 5 bases from J; junction bases left unmatched: 6. The CDR3 totals 16 residues. The CDR3 spells CASSQALGQGTGELFF. The CDR3 coding sequence is TGTGCCAGCAGCCAAGCGTTAGGACAGGGTACCGGGGAGCTGTTTTTT.

This chain connects TRBV5-1 to TRBJ1-2; 9 bases line up with TRBD1. The CDR3 extends over 16 amino acids. The trim removed 0 bases at V and 7 bases at J, leaving 10 bases unmatched. Germline CDR1 is SGHRS and CDR2 is YFSETQ. CDR3 sequence (DNA): TGCGCCAGCAGCTTGGCTCCGGGACAGGGATTCGGTGGCTACACCTTC. The encoded protein is CASSLAPGQGFGGYTF.

The CDR3 is CASSFQGEDTQYF. DNA for the CDR3: TGTGCCAGCAGTTTCCAGGGGGAAGATACGCAGTATTTT. This rearrangement joins TRBV27 to TRBJ2-3, with TRBD1 identical over 7 bases. With V trimmed by 3 bases and J by 5 bases, 2 bases remained unmatched. This CDR3 contains 13 residues. The germline V gene encodes CDR1 MNHEY and CDR2 SMNVEV (reference sequence).

This chain connects TRBV5-6 to TRBJ1-6; 8 bases fit TRBD1. After removal of 4 bases from V and 6 bases from J, the junction contained 18 bases not matched to a gene. Germline CDR1 and CDR2: SGHDT and YYEEEE. The CDR3 is made up of 19 amino acids. CDR3 DNA sequence: TGTGCCAGCAGCCCTTGGACAGGGAGACCTGACCCGCTTAATTCACCCCTCCACTTT. It is translated as CASSPWTGRPDPLNSPLHF.

The chain recombines TRBV28 with TRBJ2-7, with a weak D call TRBD2 (6 bases). Germline V CDR1 and CDR2: MDHEN, SYDVKM. CDR3 length equals 12 residues. Between the trimmed V and J ends, which lost 8 bases and 4 bases, there was a span of 12 bases. The chain's CDR3 is CASRGGTYEQYF. The CDR3 region has the DNA TGTGCCAGCCGGGGCGGGACTTACGAGCAGTACTTC.

For this clone: This sample includes further DNA sequences coding for the same CDR3. The chain combines TRBV6-2 or TRBV6-3 with TRBJ1-2; TRBD1 agrees at 7 bases. The CDR3 covers 13 residues. The V gene end was trimmed by 6 bases and the J gene end by 5 bases; junction bases not matched to a gene: 6. CDR1 is MNHEY and CDR2 is SVGEGT in the germline V gene. The CDR3 here is CASSLQGVYGYTF. CDR3 nucleotide sequence: TGTGCCAGCAGCCTCCAGGGGGTTTATGGCTACACCTTC.

This chain joins TRBV27 and TRBJ1-3; 8 bases align to TRBD1. The junction had 4 bases not matched to a gene; V was cut back by 3 bases and J by 0 bases. Germline assignment: CDR1 MNHEY and CDR2 SMNVEV (reference sequence). This CDR3 has 16 amino acids. CDR3 amino acids: CASSFPDRVSGNTIYF. As DNA, the CDR3 is TGTGCCAGCAGTTTCCCGGACAGGGTCTCTGGAAACACCATATATTTT.

The chain is built from TRBV3-1 (or the pseudogene TRBV3-2) and TRBJ2-1, with 16 bases identical to TRBD2. The CDR3 extends over 19 amino acids. The V and J ends lost 4 bases and 2 bases, in that order; junction bases with no gene match: 8. CDR1 is LGHDT, CDR2 YNNKEL, per germline (reference sequence). The chain's CDR3 is CASSRDGTSGRGPYNEQFF. CDR3 coding DNA: TGTGCCAGCAGCCGCGACGGGACTAGCGGGAGGGGGCCCTACAATGAGCAGTTCTTC.

The J gene is TRBJ1-4, the V gene TRBV27; D unclear. Between the trimmed V and J ends, which lost 1 base and 4 bases, there was a span of 4 bases. This CDR3 comprises 13 residues. CDR1 and CDR2 from the germline V gene are MNHEY and SMNVEV (reference sequence). This chain's CDR3 is CASSLWSNEKLFF. CDR3 DNA sequence: TGTGCCAGCAGTTTATGGAGTAATGAAAAACTGTTTTTT.